These 21 T cell receptor beta chains originate from one sample sequenced in a study of T cell repertoires in cytomegalovirus infection. TCRdb ran MiXCR on the reads and lists one entry per CDR3 protein. Of some 270,000 distinct CDR3 sequences listed, 22% are singletons. No antigen has been identified for these receptors. The sample was cultured PBMCs, taken from culture after CMV antigen stimulation. Receptors were obtained from a human donor in good health (CMV status not recorded). Some clones in this sample may be carry-over from other donors' samples.

This clonotype was counted a few times. The chain couples TRBV6-4 to TRBJ2-1, with 8 nucleotides matching TRBD2. The V gene's germline CDR1 is MRHNA and CDR2 SNTAGT. The CDR3 has 15 residues. Trimming took 4 bases from V and 6 from J; bases not matched to a gene: 8. DNA for the CDR3: TGTGCCAGCAGTGCCGACAGCGGGAGCACCAATGAGCAGTTCTTC. As protein: CASSADSGSTNEQFF.

The rearrangement links TRBV15 to TRBJ2-1, with a possible D match to TRBD1 (6 bases). CDR3 size: 13 residues. Trimming stripped 0 bases from V and 16 bases from J, with 16 bases between. Germline CDR1 LNHNV, CDR2 YYDKDF (reference sequence). The CDR3 sequence: CATSRDQRKQGFF. For the CDR3, the DNA is TGTGCCACCAGCAGAGATCAACGGAAACAGGGATTCTTC.

This chain joins TRBV28 and TRBJ2-2; D might be TRBD1 or TRBD2, each matching 6 bases. The CDR3 is 15 residues long. Trimming removed 8 bases at V and 2 bases at J, with 15 bases between. The germline V gene encodes CDR1 MDHEN and CDR2 SYDVKM. CDR3 sequence reads: CASRGGRLNTGELFF. The CDR3 DNA reads as TGTGCCAGCCGAGGGGGGAGGCTAAACACCGGGGAGCTGTTTTTT.

This clonotype was picked up many times. The chain uses TRBV7-2 and TRBJ1-2; D remains unclear. CDR1 is SGHTA and CDR2 is FQGNSA in the germline V gene. The CDR3 loop spans 12 amino acids. V dropped 1 base and J dropped 8 bases, with 8 bases sitting between them. This CDR3 is CASSLETAGYTF. DNA of the CDR3: TGTGCCAGCAGCTTAGAAACAGCCGGCTACACCTTC.

The V call is TRBV18, the J call TRBJ1-1; D gene unclear. Germline CDR1 KGHSH, CDR2 LQKENI. V gave up 3 bases and J gave up 0 bases, with 11 bases separating them. The CDR3 extends over 15 amino acids. CDR3 DNA: TGTGCCAGCTCACCGAAAAGTGACCTGAACACTGAAGCTTTCTTT. As protein: CASSPKSDLNTEAFF. Filled out from reference TRBV18 and TRBJ1-1, the complete variable domain reads NAGVMQNPRHLVRRRGQEARLRCSPMKGHSHVYWYRQLPEEGLKFMVYLQKENIIDESGMPKERFSAEFPKEGPSILRIQQVVRGDSAAYFCASSPKSDLNTEAFFGQGTRLTVV.

The V gene is TRBV29-1, the J gene TRBJ1-2, with D hard to call. The V end lost 0 bases, the J end lost 3 bases, and 14 bases lay between the germline ends. Looked up from germline, CDR1 is SQVTM and CDR2 is ANQGSEA. There are 15 residues in the CDR3. The CDR3, as DNA: TGCAGCGTTGAAGATAACAGAAGAGGGTACTATGGCTACACCTTC. Amino acid sequence: CSVEDNRRGYYGYTF.

Only a few counts were recorded for this clonotype. This chain connects TRBV7-8 to TRBJ2-5, with 7 bases matching TRBD1. Germline V gene sequence: CDR1 SGHVS, CDR2 FQNEAQ. This CDR3 has 14 residues. V lost 5 bases and J lost 1; bases outside the gene matches: 4. This CDR3 is CASSPWDSQETQYF. CDR3 DNA: TGTGCCAGCAGCCCCTGGGACAGCCAAGAGACCCAGTACTTC.

The table lists this clonotype with a few counts. The chain recombines TRBV14 with TRBJ2-1; 8 nucleotides align to TRBD2. Germline lookup yields CDR1 SGHDN and CDR2 FVKESK. Trimming cost V 4 bases and J 2 bases; bases outside gene matches: 7. The CDR3 has 16 amino acids. CDR3 amino acids: CASSPRGAGAYNEQFF. Here the CDR3 DNA reads TGTGCCAGCAGCCCCCGGGGAGCGGGAGCCTACAATGAGCAGTTCTTC.

The rearrangement uses TRBV2 and TRBJ2-3; possible D gene TRBD2, 6 bases. Between the trimmed V and J ends, which lost 6 bases and 1 base, there was a span of 17 bases. This CDR3 region has 16 residues. Per germline, CDR1 SNHLY and CDR2 FYNNEI. CDR3 nucleotide sequence: TGTGCCAGCAGGAGGCCGGGGACTCCCGGCACAGATACGCAGTATTTT. Its protein is CASRRPGTPGTDTQYF.

The J gene is TRBJ2-7, the V gene TRBV13; 7 positions match TRBD2. Germline CDR1 reads PRHDT; CDR2 reads FYEKMQ (reference sequence). With V trimmed by 5 bases and J by 1 base, 5 bases remained unmatched. CDR3 length: 14 amino acids. DNA of the CDR3: TGTGCCAGCAGCACCACACTAGCGTCCTACGAGCAGTACGTC. It yields the protein CASSTTLASYEQYV.

Ten or more counts support this clonotype. The chain has TRBV12-3 or TRBV12-4 and TRBJ1-1; 8 positions match TRBD1. V was clipped by 5 bases and J by 5 bases; unmatched bases: 7. This CDR3 contains 14 residues. The CDR3 DNA is TGTGCCAGCAGTGCCCGGACAGGGTGGACTGAAGCTTTCTTT. It yields the protein CASSARTGWTEAFF.

This rearrangement joins TRBV6-2 or TRBV6-3 to TRBJ2-4, with 9 bases aligning to TRBD2. Germline-derived CDR1 and CDR2 are MNHEY and SVGEGT. V shed 6 bases, J shed 3 bases, and the junction held 6 bases outside the gene matches. This CDR3 contains 15 residues. The CDR3 sequence: CASRVAGVGKNIQYF. The CDR3 DNA is TGTGCCAGCAGGGTAGCGGGAGTGGGCAAAAACATTCAGTACTTC.

This clonotype was observed a handful of times. The CDR3 reads CASSWGLNNEQFF. The DNA of the CDR3 is TGTGCCAGCAGCTGGGGACTAAACAATGAGCAGTTCTTC. This rearrangement joins TRBV6-5 to TRBJ2-1; 7 bases map to TRBD2. This CDR3 has 13 amino acids. V lost 6 bases and J lost 5; bases outside the gene matches: 4. Germline V gene lookup returns CDR1 MNHEY and CDR2 SVGAGI.

This clonotype was seen a handful of times. This rearrangement joins TRBV6-1 to TRBJ1-5; D remains unclear. Trimming left V 2 bases short and J 10 bases short, with 21 bases between. Germline CDR1 and CDR2: MNHNS and SASEGT. This CDR3 is built from 16 residues. In DNA form, the CDR3 reads TGTGCCAGCAGTGAAATGGGCCAGGTGGTATCGAAACCCCAGCATTTT. Translated, it gives CASSEMGQVVSKPQHF.

This clonotype was picked up a small number of times. This chain joins TRBV11-2 and TRBJ2-1, with D possibly being TRBD2 (5 bases). Trimming cost V 5 bases and J 0 bases, with 14 bases left between them. This CDR3 has 16 amino acids. Germline-derived CDR1 and CDR2 are SGHAT and FQNNGV. DNA of the CDR3: TGTGCCAGCAGCCTCCTTTTGGGGAGCTCCTACAATGAGCAGTTCTTC. Its translation: CASSLLLGSSYNEQFF.

At least ten counts were recorded for this clonotype. This chain joins TRBV4-1 and TRBJ2-7; 8 bases map to TRBD1. Germline V gene sequence: CDR1 MGHRA, CDR2 YSYEKL. V shed 0 bases, J shed 3 bases, and the junction held 7 bases outside the gene matches. The CDR3 has 16 amino acids. The CDR3, as DNA: TGCGCCAGCAGCCAAGATCTGGGACAGGAGCTCTACGAGCAGTACTTC. Translating gives CASSQDLGQELYEQYF.

This clonotype has more than one count but fewer than ten. The chain recombines TRBV12-3 or TRBV12-4 with TRBJ2-2; 7 bases map to TRBD1. Trimming at V came to 4 bases and at J to 1 base, leaving 9 bases not matched to a gene. CDR3 size: 17 residues. The chain's CDR3 is CASSSRGGQLNTGELFF. In DNA form, the CDR3 reads TGTGCCAGCAGTTCGAGAGGGGGACAGTTGAACACCGGGGAGCTGTTTTTT.

This clonotype was found many times. The chain recombines TRBV7-2 with TRBJ2-3, with D maybe TRBD2 (6 bases). The CDR3 loop spans 14 amino acids. Germline assignment: CDR1 SGHTA and CDR2 FQGNSA. V lost 2 bases and J 1 base, leaving 7 bases between the germline ends. The CDR3 coding sequence is TGTGCCAGCAGCTTACGGAGGGGCACAGATACGCAGTATTTT. It codes for CASSLRRGTDTQYF.

The V and J genes are TRBV29-1 and TRBJ2-1, with D tentatively TRBD1 (6 bases). The CDR3 covers 14 residues. V lost 4 bases and J lost 2, with 12 bases in between. Germline loops: CDR1 SQVTM, CDR2 ANQGSEA. CDR3 protein: CSVAGQGPYNEQFF. The CDR3 nucleotides are TGCAGCGTTGCTGGTCAGGGGCCCTACAATGAGCAGTTCTTC.

This clonotype was found many times. This chain connects TRBV7-2 to TRBJ1-3; D is unresolved. Germline V lookup: CDR1 SGHTA, CDR2 FQGNSA. The CDR3 consists of 15 residues. The V end lost 2 bases, the J end lost 4 bases, and 12 bases lay between the germline ends. For the CDR3, the DNA is TGTGCCAGCAGCTTATCCCCGGTGCTAGGAAACACCATATATTTT. This gives the protein CASSLSPVLGNTIYF.

This clonotype has only a few counts. V and J are TRBV7-8 and TRBJ1-3, with a tentative D call TRBD1 (5 bases). V lost 5 bases to trimming and J lost 0 bases, with 14 bases between them. Germline V gene lookup returns CDR1 SGHVS and CDR2 FQNEAQ. The CDR3 spans 16 residues. The CDR3 DNA sequence: TGTGCCAGCAGCCCAAGGGACGGATTCTCTGGAAACACCATATATTTT. Translating gives CASSPRDGFSGNTIYF. Supplemented by reference TRBV7-8 and TRBJ1-3, the full variable domain reads GAGVSQSPRYKVAKRGQDVALRCDPISGHVSLFWYQQALGQGPEFLTYFQNEAQLDKSGLPSDRFFAERPEGSVSTLKIQRTQQEDSAVYLCASSPRDGFSGNTIYFGEGSWLTVV.